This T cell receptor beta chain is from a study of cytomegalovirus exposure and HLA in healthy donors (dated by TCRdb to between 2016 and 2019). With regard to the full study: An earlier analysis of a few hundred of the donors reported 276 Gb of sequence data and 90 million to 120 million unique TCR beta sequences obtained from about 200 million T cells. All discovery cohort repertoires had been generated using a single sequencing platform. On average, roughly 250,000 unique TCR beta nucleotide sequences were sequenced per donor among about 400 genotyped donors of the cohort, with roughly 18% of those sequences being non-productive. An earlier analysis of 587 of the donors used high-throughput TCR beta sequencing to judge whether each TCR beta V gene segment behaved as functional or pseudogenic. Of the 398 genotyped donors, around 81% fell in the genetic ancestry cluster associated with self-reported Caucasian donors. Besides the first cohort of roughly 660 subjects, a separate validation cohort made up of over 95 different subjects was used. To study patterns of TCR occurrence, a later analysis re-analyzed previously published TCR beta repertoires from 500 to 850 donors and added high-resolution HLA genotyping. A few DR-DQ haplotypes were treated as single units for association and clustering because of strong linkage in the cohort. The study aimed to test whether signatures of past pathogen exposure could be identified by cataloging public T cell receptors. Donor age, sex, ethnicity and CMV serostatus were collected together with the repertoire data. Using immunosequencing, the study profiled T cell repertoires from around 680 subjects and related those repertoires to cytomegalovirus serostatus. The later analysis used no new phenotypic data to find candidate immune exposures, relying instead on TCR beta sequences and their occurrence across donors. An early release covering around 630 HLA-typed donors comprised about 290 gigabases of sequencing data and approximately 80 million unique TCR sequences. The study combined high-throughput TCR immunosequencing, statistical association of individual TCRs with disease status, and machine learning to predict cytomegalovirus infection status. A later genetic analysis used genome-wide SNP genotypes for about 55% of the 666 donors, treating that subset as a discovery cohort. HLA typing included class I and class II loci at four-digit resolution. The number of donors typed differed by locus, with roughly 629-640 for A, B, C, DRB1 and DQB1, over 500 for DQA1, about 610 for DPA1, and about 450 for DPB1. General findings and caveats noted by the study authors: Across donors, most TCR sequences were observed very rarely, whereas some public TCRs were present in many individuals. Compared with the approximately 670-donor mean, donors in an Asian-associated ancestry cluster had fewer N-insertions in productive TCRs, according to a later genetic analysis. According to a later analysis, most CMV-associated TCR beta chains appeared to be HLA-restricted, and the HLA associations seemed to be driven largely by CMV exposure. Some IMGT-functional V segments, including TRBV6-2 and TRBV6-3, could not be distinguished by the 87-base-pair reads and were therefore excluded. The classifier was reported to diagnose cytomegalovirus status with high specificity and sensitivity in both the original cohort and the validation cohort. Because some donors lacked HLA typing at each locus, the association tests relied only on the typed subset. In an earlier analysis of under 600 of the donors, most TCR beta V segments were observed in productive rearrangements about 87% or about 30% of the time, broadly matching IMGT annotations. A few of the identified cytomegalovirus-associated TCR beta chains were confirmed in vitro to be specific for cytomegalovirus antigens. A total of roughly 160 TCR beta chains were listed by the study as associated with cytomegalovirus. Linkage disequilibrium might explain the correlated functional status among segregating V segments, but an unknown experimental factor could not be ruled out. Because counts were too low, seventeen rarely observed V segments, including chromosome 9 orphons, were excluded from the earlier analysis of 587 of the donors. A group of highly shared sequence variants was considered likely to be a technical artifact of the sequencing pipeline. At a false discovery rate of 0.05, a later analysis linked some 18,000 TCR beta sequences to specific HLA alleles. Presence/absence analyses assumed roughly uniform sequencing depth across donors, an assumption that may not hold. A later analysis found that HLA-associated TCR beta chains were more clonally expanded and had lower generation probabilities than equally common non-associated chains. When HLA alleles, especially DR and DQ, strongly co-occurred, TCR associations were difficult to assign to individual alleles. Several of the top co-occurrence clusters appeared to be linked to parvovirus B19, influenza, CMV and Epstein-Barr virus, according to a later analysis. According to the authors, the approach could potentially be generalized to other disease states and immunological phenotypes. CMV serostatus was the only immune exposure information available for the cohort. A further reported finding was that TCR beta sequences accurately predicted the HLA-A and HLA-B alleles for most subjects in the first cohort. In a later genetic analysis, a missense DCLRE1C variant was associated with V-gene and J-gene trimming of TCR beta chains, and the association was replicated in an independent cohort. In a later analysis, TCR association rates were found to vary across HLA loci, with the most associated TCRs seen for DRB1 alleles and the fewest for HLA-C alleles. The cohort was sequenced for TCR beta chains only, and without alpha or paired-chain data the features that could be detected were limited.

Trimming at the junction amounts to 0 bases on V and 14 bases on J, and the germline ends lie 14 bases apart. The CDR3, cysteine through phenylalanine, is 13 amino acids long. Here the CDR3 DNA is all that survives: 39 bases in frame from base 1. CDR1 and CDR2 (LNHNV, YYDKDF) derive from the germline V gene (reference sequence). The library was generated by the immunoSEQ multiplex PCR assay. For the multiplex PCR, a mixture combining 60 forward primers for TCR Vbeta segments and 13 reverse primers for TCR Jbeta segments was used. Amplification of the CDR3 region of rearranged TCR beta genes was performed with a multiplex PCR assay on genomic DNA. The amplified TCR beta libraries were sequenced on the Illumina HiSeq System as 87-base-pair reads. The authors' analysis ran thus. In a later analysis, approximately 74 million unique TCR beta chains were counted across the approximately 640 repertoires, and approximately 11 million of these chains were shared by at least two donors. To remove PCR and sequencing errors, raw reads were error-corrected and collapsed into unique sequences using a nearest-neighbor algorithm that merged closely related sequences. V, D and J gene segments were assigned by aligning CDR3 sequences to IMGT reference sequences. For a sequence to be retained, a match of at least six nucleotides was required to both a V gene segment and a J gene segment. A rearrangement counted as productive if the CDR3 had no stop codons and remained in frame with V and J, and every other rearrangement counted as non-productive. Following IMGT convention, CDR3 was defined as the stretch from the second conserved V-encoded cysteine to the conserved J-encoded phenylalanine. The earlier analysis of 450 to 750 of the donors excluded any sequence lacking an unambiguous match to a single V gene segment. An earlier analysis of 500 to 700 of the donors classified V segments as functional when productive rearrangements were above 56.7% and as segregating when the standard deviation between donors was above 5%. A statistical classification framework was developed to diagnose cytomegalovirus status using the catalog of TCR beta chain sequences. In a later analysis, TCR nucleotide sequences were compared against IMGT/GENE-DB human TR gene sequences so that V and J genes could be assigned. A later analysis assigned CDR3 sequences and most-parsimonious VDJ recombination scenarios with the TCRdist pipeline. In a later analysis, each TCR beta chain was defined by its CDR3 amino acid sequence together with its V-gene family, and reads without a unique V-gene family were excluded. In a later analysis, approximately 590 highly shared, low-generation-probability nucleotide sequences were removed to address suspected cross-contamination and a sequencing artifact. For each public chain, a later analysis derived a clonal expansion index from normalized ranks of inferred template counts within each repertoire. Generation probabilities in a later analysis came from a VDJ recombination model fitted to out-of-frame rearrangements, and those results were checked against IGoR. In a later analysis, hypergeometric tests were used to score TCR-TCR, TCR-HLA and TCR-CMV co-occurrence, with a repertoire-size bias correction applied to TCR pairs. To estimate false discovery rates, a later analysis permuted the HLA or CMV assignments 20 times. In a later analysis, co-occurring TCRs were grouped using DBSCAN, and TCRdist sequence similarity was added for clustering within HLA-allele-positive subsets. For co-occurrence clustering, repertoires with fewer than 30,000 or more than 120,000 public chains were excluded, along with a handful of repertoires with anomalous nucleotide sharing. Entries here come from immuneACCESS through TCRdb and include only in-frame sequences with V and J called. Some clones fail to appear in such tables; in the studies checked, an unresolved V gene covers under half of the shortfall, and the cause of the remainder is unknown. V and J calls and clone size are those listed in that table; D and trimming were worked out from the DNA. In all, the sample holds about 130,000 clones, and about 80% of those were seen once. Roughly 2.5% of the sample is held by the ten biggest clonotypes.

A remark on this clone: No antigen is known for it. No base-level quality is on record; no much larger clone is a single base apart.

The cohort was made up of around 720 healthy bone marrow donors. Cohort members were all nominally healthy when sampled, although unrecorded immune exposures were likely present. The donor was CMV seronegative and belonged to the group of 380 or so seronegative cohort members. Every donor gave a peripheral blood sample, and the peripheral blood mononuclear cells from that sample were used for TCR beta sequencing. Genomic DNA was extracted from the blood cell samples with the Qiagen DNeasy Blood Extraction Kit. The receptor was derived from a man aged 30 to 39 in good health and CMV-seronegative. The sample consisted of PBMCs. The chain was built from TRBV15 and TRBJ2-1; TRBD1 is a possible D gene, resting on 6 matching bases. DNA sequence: TGTGCCACCAGCAGAGAAGATGTGGCAGGGGAGTTCTTC. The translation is CATSREDVAGEFF.